These T cell receptor beta chains were read from a single sample in a study of CD8 T cells in Susac syndrome. TCRdb reanalysed the immunoSEQ multiplex PCR reads using MiXCR and keeps one entry per CDR3 protein. The table shows hundreds of thousands of distinct CDR3 sequences, with around 96% occurring only once. Sequenced sample: CD4+ T cells from PBMCs. The receptor source for this set is a human donor with Susac syndrome. Each CDR3 is given with its conserved first and last residue.

TRBJ2-2,TRBV7-2,CASTQTNTGELFF
TRBJ1-5,TRBV24-1,CATSDDKGPQHF
TRBJ2-7,TRBV20-1,CSARAGPAYEQYF
TRBJ2-4,TRBV28,CASSFRARADIQYF
TRBJ1-5,TRBV6-2/TRBV6-3,CASSSGYREKRQPQHF
TRBJ1-5,TRBV20-1,CSARDAGESGNQPQHF
TRBJ2-4,TRBV20-1,CSAEQGADIQYF
TRBJ2-1,TRBV18,CASSRGGSSYNEQFF
TRBJ2-3,TRBV28,CASTPEGLAGSLGTQYF
TRBJ2-5,TRBV12-3/TRBV12-4,CASSLGEVETQYF
TRBJ2-3,TRBV20-1,CSALRAVVGDTQYF
TRBJ2-1,TRBV28,CASRPGGGSYNEQFF
TRBJ1-2,TRBV28,CASSSPTGFDYGYTF
TRBJ2-5,TRBV10-3,CAIKRGETQYF
TRBJ1-2,TRBV9,CASSLRGDGTNYGYTF
TRBJ1-2,TRBV5-1,CASSLTMTPAGYTF
TRBJ2-6,TRBV14,CASSLQLAGANVLTF
TRBJ2-7,TRBV27,CASSLASGAREQYF
TRBJ2-2,TRBV20-1,CSAGHNTGELFF
TRBJ2-5,TRBV27,CASSLRAARQETQYF
TRBJ2-3,TRBV30,CAWSVNGVGDTQYF
TRBJ2-5,TRBV12-3/TRBV12-4,CASTFRETQYF
TRBJ1-5,TRBV28,CASSSPQGAAGQPQHF
TRBJ1-2,TRBV5-1,CASSLARGASGYTF
TRBJ2-1,TRBV20-1,CSAVSGSSYNEQFF